This entry concerns a single TCR beta chain. This entry belongs to a study of blood T cell repertoires in COVID-19. About the research overall: Samples came from the United States, Italy and Spain, spanning acute and convalescent COVID-19.

Per germline, CDR1 SNHLY and CDR2 FYNNEI. This CDR3 contains 15 residues. The V and J ends lost 5 bases and 4 bases, in that order; junction bases with no gene match: 8. Assay: immunoSEQ multiplex PCR; the TCRdb copy retains only in-frame clones and omits some. The sample yields approximately 150,000 clones, more than 75% seen once. This sequence joins TRBV2 and TRBJ2-1; 7 bases line up with TRBD2. Sequenced material: peripheral blood. This sequence was found in a woman in her fifties or sixties with active or convalescent COVID-19. CDR3 DNA sequence: TGTGCCAGCAGTCTAGCGGAGACCCGGTACAATGAGCAGTTCTTC. Encoded protein: CASSLAETRYNEQFF.